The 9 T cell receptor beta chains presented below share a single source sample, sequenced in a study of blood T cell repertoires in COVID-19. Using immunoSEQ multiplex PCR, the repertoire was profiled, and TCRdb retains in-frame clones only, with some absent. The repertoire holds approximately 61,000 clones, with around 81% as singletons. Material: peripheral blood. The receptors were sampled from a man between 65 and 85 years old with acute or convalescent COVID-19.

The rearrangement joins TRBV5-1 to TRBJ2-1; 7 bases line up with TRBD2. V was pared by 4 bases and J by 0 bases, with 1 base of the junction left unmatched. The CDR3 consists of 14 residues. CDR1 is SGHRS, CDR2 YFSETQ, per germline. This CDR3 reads CASSGGVSYNEQFF. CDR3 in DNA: TGCGCCAGCAGCGGGGGGGTCTCCTACAATGAGCAGTTCTTC.

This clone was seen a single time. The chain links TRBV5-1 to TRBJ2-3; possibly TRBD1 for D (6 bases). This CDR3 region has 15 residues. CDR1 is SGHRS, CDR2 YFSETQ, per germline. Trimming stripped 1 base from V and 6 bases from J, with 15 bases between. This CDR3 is CASSLSGAAFDTQYF. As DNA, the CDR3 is TGCGCCAGCAGCTTGTCAGGGGCGGCTTTTGATACGCAGTATTTT.

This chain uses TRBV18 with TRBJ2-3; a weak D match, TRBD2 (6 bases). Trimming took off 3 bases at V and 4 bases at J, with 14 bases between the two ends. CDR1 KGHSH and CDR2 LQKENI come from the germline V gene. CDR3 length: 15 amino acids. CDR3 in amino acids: CASSPPSVGPDTQYF. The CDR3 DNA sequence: TGTGCCAGCTCACCCCCTAGCGTCGGGCCAGATACGCAGTATTTT.

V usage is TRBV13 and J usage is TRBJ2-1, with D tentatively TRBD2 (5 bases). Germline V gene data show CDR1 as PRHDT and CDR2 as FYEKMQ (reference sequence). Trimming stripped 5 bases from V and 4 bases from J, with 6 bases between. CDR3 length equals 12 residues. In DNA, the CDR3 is TGTGCCAGCAGCCGGGGATACAATGAGCAGTTCTTC. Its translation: CASSRGYNEQFF.

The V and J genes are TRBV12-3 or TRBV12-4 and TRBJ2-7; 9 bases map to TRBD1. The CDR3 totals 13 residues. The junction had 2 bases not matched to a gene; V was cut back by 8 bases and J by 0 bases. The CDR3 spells CASVDRGSYEQYF. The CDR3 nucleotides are TGTGCCAGCGTGGACAGGGGCTCCTACGAGCAGTACTTC.

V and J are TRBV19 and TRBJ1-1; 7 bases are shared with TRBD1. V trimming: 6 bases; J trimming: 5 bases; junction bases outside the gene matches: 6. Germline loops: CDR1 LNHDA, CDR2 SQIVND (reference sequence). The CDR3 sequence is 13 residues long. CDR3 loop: CASSSYRGTEAFF. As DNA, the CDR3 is TGTGCCAGTAGCTCGTACAGGGGTACTGAAGCTTTCTTT.

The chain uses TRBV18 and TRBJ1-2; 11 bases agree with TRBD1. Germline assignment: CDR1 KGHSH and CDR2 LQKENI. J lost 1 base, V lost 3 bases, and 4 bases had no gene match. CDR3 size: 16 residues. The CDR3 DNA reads TGTGCCAGCTCACCGGACAGGGGGCCCCTTAACTATGGCTACACCTTC. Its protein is CASSPDRGPLNYGYTF.

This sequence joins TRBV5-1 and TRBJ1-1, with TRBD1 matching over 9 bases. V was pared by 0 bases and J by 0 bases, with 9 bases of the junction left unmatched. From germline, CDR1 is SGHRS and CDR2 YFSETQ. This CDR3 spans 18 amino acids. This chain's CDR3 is CASSLADRDRALNTEAFF. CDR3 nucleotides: TGCGCCAGCAGCTTGGCCGACAGGGACAGGGCTTTGAACACTGAAGCTTTCTTT.

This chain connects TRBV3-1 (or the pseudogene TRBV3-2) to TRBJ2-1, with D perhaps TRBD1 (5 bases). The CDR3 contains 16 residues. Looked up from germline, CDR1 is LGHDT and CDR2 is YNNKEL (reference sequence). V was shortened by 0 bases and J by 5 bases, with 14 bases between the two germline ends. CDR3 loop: CASSQDPTQGNNEQFF. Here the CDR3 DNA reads TGTGCCAGCAGCCAAGACCCGACCCAGGGAAACAATGAGCAGTTCTTC.